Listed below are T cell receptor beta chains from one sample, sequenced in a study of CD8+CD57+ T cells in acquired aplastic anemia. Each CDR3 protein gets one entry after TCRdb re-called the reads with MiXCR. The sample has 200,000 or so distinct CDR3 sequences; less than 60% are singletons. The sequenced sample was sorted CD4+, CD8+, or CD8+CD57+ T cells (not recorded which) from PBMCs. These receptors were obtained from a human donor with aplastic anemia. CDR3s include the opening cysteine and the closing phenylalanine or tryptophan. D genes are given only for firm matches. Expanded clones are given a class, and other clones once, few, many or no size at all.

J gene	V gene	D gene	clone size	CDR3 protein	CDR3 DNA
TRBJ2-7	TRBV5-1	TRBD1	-	CASRPSGTELYEQYF	TGCGCCAGCAGACCGTCCGGGACAGAACTCTACGAGCAGTACTTC
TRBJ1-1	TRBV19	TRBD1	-	CASSMETGGMGRGAEAFF	TGTGCCAGTAGTATGGAAACAGGGGGCATGGGTAGGGGAGCTGAAGCTTTCTTT
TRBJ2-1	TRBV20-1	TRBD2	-	CSAPPPGTRPYNEQFF	TGCAGTGCTCCCCCCCCTGGGACTAGGCCGTACAATGAGCAGTTCTTC
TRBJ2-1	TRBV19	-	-	CASSQQGGVNNEQFF	TGTGCCAGTAGTCAACAGGGGGGGGTAAACAATGAGCAGTTCTTC
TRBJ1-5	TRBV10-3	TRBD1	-	CATSEWDSLNQPQHF	TGTGCCACCAGTGAGTGGGACAGTCTAAATCAGCCCCAGCATTTT
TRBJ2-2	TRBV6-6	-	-	CASQGLLTTGELFF	TGTGCCAGTCAAGGACTACTCACCACCGGGGAGCTGTTTTTT
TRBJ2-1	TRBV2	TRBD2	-	CASSVSGDYNEQFF	TGTGCCAGCAGTGTTAGCGGGGACTACAATGAGCAGTTCTTC
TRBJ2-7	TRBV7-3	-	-	CASKVRQSYEQYF	TGTGCCAGCAAGGTGAGACAGTCCTACGAGCAGTACTTC
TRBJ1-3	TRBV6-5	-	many	CASSRRAVASGNTIYF	TGTGCCAGCAGCCGTAGGGCAGTAGCATCAGGAAACACCATATATTTT
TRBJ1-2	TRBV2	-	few	CASSGRRQSYGYTF	TGTGCCAGCAGTGGACGCCGACAGAGCTATGGCTACACCTTC
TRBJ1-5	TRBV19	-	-	CASSPEPGHEHF	TGTGCCAGTAGTCCGGAACCGGGACATGAGCATTTT
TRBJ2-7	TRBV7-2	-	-	CASSSQSPRAQYF	TGTGCCAGCAGCTCCCAGAGTCCCCGTGCGCAGTACTTC
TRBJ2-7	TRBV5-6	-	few	CASSLKGRDEQYF	TGTGCCAGCAGCTTGAAGGGCCGGGACGAGCAGTACTTC
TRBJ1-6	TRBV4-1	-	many	CASSQESGLGRPSYNSPLHF	TGCGCCAGCAGCCAAGAATCGGGTTTGGGCCGTCCGTCCTATAATTCACCCCTCCACTTT
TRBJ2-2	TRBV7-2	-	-	CASDPVWGNTGELFF	TGTGCCAGCGATCCTGTTTGGGGAAACACCGGGGAGCTGTTTTTT
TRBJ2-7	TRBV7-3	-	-	CASGLGRTSYEQYF	TGTGCCAGCGGCCTTGGACGAACTTCTTACGAGCAGTACTTC
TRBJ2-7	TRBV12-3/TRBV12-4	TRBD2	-	CASSPPAGGPYEQYF	TGTGCCAGCAGCCCTCCGGCGGGGGGGCCCTACGAGCAGTACTTC
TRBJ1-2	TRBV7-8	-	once	CASSLGRGNYGYTF	TGTGCCAGCAGCTTAGGGCGGGGAAACTATGGCTACACCTTC
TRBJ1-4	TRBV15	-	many	CATKQAANEKLFF	TGTGCCACAAAACAGGCAGCTAATGAAAAACTGTTTTTT
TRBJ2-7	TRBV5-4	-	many	CASSLRGVIYEQYF	TGTGCCAGCAGCTTACGCGGGGTAATCTACGAGCAGTACTTC
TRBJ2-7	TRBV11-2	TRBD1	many	CASSLTGTGPYEQYF	TGTGCCAGCAGCTTAACCGGGACAGGACCCTACGAGCAGTACTTC
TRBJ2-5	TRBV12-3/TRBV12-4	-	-	CASGYGEQETQYF	TGTGCCAGCGGGTATGGGGAACAAGAGACCCAGTACTTC
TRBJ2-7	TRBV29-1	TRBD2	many	CSVDVASGGDEQYF	TGCAGCGTTGATGTGGCTAGCGGGGGCGACGAGCAGTACTTC
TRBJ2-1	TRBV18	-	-	CASSPLGQRGNEQFF	TGTGCCAGCTCACCCCTCGGCCAGAGGGGCAATGAGCAGTTCTTC
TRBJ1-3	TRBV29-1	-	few	CSVGEGYSGNTIYF	TGCAGCGTTGGGGAAGGGTACTCTGGAAACACCATATATTTT
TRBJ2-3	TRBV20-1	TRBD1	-	CSAPGDRSTDTQYF	TGCAGTGCTCCTGGGGACAGGTCTACAGATACGCAGTATTTT
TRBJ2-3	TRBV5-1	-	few	CASSFDPGAEKDTQYF	TGTGCCAGCAGCTTCGATCCGGGGGCCGAGAAAGATACGCAGTATTTT
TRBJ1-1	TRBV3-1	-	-	CASSSCGQRIAEAFF	TGTGCCAGCAGTTCCTGTGGACAGAGGATTGCTGAAGCTTTCTTT
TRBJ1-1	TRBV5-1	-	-	CASSQYGTDYTEAFF	TGCGCCAGCAGCCAGTACGGGACGGATTACACTGAAGCTTTCTTT
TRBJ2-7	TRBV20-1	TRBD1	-	CSASEDPGQSYEQYF	TGCAGTGCTAGTGAAGACCCGGGACAGTCCTACGAGCAGTACTTC
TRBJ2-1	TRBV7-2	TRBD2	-	CASIRAGGMTYNEQFF	TGTGCCAGCATCAGAGCGGGAGGGATGACCTACAATGAGCAGTTCTTC
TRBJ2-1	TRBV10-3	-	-	CAISDPRDSRPYEQFF	TGTGCCATCAGTGACCCACGAGACAGCCGTCCCTACGAGCAGTTCTTC